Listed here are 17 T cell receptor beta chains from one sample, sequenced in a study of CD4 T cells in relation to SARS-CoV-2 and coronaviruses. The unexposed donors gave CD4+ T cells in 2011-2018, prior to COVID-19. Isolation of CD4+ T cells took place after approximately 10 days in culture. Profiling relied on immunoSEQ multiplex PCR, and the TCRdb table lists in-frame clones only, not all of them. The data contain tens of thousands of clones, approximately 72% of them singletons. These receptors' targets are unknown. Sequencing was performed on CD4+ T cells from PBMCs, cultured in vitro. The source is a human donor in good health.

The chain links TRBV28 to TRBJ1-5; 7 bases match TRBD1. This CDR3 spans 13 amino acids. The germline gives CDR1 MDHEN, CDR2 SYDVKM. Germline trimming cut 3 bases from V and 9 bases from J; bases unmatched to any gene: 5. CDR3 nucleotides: TGTGCCAGCAGTTTCTCACAGGGGCCGCCCCAGCATTTT. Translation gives CASSFSQGPPQHF. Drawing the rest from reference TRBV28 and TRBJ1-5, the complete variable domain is DVKVTQSSRYLVKRTGEKVFLECVQDMDHENMFWYRQDPGLGLRLIYFSYDVKMKEKGDIPEGYSVSREKKERFSLILESASTNQTSMYLCASSFSQGPPQHFGDGTRLSIL.

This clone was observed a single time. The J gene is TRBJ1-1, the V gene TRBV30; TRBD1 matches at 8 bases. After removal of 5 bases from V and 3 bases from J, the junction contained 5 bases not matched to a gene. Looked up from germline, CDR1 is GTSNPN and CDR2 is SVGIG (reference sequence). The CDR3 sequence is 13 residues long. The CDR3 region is CAWSRGLDTEAFF. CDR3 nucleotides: TGTGCCTGGTCCAGGGGGCTGGACACTGAAGCTTTCTTT.

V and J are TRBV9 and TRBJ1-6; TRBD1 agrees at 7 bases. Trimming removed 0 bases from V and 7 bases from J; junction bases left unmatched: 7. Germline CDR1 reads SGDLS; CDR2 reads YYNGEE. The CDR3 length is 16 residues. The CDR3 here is CASSVGVDRENSPLHF. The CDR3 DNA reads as TGTGCCAGCAGCGTAGGGGTCGACAGGGAAAATTCACCCCTCCACTTT.

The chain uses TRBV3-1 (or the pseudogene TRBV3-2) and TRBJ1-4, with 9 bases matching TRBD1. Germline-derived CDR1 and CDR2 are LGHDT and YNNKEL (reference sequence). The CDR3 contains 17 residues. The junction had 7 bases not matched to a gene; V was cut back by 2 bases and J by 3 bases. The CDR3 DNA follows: TGTGCCAGCAGCCAATCAAACAGGGGGCCGGCTAATGAAAAACTGTTTTTT. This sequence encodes CASSQSNRGPANEKLFF.

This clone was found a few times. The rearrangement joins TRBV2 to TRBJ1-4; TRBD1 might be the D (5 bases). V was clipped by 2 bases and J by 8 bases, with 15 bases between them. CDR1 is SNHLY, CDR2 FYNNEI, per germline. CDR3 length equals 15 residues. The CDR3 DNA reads TGTGCCAGCAGTGAATGGGGCAGTAAGGGAGAAAAACTGTTTTTT. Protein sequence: CASSEWGSKGEKLFF.

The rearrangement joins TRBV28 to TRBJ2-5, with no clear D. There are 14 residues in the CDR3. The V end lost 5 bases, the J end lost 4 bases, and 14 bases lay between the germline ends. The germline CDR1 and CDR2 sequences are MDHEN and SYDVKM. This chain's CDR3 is CASSNTLDRETQYF. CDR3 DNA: TGTGCCAGCAGTAATACCTTGGATAGAGAGACCCAGTACTTC. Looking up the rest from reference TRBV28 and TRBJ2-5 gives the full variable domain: DVKVTQSSRYLVKRTGEKVFLECVQDMDHENMFWYRQDPGLGLRLIYFSYDVKMKEKGDIPEGYSVSREKKERFSLILESASTNQTSMYLCASSNTLDRETQYFGPGTRLLVL.

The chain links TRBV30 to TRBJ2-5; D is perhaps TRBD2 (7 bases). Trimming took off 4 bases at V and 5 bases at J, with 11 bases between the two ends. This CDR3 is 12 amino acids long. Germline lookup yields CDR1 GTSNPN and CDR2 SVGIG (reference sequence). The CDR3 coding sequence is TGTGCCTGGAAGGGGGGGGAGGAGACCCAGTACTTC. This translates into CAWKGGEETQYF.

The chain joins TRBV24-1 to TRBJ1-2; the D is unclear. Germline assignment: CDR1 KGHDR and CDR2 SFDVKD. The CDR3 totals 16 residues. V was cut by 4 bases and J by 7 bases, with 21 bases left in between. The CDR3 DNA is TGTGCCACCAGTGACCACACCATTACTGGTCGCAGTGGCTACACCTTC. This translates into CATSDHTITGRSGYTF.

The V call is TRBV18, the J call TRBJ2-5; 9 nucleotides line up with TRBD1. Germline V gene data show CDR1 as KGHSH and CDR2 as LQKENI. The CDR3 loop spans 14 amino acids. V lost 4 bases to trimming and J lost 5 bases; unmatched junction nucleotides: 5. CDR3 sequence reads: CASSLDRGSETQYF. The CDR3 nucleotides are TGTGCCAGCTCACTGGACAGGGGTTCGGAGACCCAGTACTTC.

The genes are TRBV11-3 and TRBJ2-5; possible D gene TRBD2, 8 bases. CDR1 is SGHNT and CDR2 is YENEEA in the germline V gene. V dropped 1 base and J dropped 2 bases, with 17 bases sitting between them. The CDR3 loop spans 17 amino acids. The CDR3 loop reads CASSLGGRTGTQETQYF. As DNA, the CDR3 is TGTGCCAGCAGCTTAGGCGGGAGGACAGGAACGCAAGAGACCCAGTACTTC.

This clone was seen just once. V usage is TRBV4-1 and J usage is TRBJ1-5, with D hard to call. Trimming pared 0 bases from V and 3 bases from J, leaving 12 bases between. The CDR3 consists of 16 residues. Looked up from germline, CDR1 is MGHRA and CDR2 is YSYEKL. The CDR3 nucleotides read TGCGCCAGCAGCCAAGATGTAGGAGGAACCAATCAGCCCCAGCATTTT. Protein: CASSQDVGGTNQPQHF.

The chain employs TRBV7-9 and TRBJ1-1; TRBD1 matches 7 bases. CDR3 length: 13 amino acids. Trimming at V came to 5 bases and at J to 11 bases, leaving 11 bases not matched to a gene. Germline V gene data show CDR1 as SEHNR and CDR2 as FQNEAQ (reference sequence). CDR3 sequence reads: CASSPGGEGWAFF. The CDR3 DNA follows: TGTGCCAGCAGCCCAGGGGGGGAGGGGTGGGCTTTCTTT. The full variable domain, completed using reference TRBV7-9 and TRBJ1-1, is DTGVSQNPRHKITKRGQNVTFRCDPISEHNRLYWYRQTLGQGPEFLTYFQNEAQLEKSRLLSDRFSAERPKGSFSTLEIQRTEQGDSAMYLCASSPGGEGWAFFGQGTRLTVV.

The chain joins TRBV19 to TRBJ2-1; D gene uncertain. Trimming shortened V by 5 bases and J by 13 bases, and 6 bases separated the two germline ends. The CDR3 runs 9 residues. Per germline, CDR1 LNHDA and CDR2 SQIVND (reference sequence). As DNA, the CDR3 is TGTGCCAGTAGTCCCTCCCAGTTCTTC. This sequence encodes CASSPSQFF.

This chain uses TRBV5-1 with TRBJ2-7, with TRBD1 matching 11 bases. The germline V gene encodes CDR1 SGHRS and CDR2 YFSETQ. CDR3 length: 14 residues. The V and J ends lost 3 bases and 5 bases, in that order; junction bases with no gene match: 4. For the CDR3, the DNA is TGCGCCAGCAGCTGGGGACAGGGGGGAAACGAGCAGTACTTC. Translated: CASSWGQGGNEQYF.

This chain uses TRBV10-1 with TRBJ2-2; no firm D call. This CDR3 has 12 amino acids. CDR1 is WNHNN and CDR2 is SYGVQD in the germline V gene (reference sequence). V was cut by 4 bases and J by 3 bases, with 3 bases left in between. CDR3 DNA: TGCGCCAGCAGTGCCTACACCGGGGAGCTGTTTTTT. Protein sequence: CASSAYTGELFF.

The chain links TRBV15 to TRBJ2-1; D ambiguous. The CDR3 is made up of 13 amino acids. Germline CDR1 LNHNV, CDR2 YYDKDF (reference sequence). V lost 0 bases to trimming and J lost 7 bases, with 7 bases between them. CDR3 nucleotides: TGTGCCACCAGCAGAGATCCAGCGAATGAGCAGTTCTTC. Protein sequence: CATSRDPANEQFF.

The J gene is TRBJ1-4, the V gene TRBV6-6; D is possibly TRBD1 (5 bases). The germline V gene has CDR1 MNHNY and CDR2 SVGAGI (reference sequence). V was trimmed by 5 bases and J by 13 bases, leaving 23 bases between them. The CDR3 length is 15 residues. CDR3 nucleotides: TGTGCCAGCAGTAAATCTCAATCGGGACCGGGTAGACTGTTTTTT. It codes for CASSKSQSGPGRLFF.